This record concerns one T cell receptor beta chain sequence. These data originate in a study of blood T cell repertoires in COVID-19. Background on the study: There were acute and convalescent COVID-19 samples, and they came from the United States, Italy and Spain. The cDNA or gDNA used as material had been derived from T cells, B-cell-depleted T cells, or PBMCs.

The V and J ends lost 4 bases and 0 bases respectively, with 16 bases between them. This CDR3 spans 16 amino acids. Looked up from germline, CDR1 is SGHAT and CDR2 is FQNNGV. Methods used by the authors: Amplification of reference gene primers was used by the study to estimate nucleated cell counts. The assay was immunoSEQ multiplex PCR, and TCRdb's table has in-frame clones only and misses some. That table is the source of V, J and clone size, and D and trimming were worked out from the DNA. The sample has 70,000 to 75,000 clones; about 90% are singletons. The sequencing sample was made of peripheral blood. The receptor's source is a human donor in a cohort sampled during active COVID-19. The rearrangement uses TRBV11-2 and TRBJ2-7, with D tentatively TRBD2 (6 bases). The DNA for the CDR3 is TGTGCCAGCAGCTCTGGCGTCCGGGGGAGCTCCTACGAGCAGTACTTC. It yields the protein CASSSGVRGSSYEQYF.